This T cell receptor beta chain is drawn from a study of T cells after yellow fever vaccination. This CDR3 is 15 amino acids long. The V and J ends lost 6 bases and 0 bases, in that order; junction bases with no gene match: 5. Germline loops: CDR1 SGHTA, CDR2 FQGNSA. Each CDR3 protein gets one entry after TCRdb re-called the 5' RACE reads with MiXCR. The profile shows nearly 300,000 distinct CDR3 sequences, around 8.6% of them singletons. Sequenced material: CD4+ T cells sorted from PBMCs, taken 5 days after the yellow fever booster vaccination. The J gene is TRBJ2-1, the V gene TRBV7-2, with TRBD2 identical over 7 bases. This clonotype originated in a man aged 18 to 30 who received the YFV17D yellow fever vaccine. For the CDR3, the DNA is TGTGCCAGCAGTTTCCGGGACTACTCCTACAATGAGCAGTTCTTC. This translates into CASSFRDYSYNEQFF.